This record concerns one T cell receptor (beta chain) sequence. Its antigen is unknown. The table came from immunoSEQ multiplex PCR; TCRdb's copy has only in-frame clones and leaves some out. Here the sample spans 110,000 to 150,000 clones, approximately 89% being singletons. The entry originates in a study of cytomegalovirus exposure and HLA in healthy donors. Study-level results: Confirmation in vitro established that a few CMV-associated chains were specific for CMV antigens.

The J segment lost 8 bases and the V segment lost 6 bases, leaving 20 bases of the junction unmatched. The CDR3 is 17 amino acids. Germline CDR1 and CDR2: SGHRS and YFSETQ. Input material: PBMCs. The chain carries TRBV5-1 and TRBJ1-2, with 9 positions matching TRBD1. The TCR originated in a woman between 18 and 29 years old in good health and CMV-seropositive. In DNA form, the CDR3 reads TGCGCCAGCAACCCGACCTCCGGACAGGGGCTTGCGCGCGGCTACACCTTC. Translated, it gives CASNPTSGQGLARGYTF.